The 8 T cell receptor beta chains below come from one sample, sequenced in a study of T-cell reconstitution after alpha-beta-depleted transplantation in children. The TCRbeta library was prepared with unique molecular identifiers. TCRdb called the PCR reads again in MiXCR, with one record for every CDR3 protein. The sample includes 670,000 or so distinct CDR3 sequences, less than 15% of them seen just once. The sample in question was PBMCs, obtained before TCRalphabeta/CD19-depleted stem cell transplant. Receptor source: a girl aged 2 to 9 with congenital amegakaryocytic thrombocytopenia, due to receive a stem cell transplant.

This clonotype was found many times. V usage is TRBV10-3 and J usage is TRBJ2-2; tentatively, D is TRBD2 (5 bases). The V gene's germline CDR1 is ENHRY and CDR2 SYGVKD. Trimming took 6 bases from V and 5 from J, leaving 10 bases between them. The CDR3 has 13 residues. DNA of the CDR3: TGTGCCATCAGGGGGAGCGGTACCGGGGAGCTGTTTTTT. This codes for CAIRGSGTGELFF.

This clonotype was counted only a few times. The chain carries TRBV29-1 and TRBJ2-4; 7 bases fit TRBD1. The J segment lost 1 base and the V segment lost 5 bases, leaving 2 bases of the junction unmatched. The CDR3 covers 13 residues. Looked up from germline, CDR1 is SQVTM and CDR2 is ANQGSEA. The CDR3 sequence is CSVPGQAKNIQYF. The DNA for the CDR3 is TGCAGCGTTCCGGGACAGGCCAAAAACATTCAGTACTTC.

V and J are TRBV20-1 and TRBJ2-1; 10 nucleotides agree with TRBD2. CDR3 length: 15 amino acids. After removal of 1 base from V and 10 bases from J, the junction contained 10 bases not matched to a gene. Germline values: CDR1 DFQATT, CDR2 SNEGSKA (reference sequence). DNA for the CDR3: TGCAGTGCTAGAGCGCCGGGACTAGCGCTTGGGGAGCAGTTCTTC. This gives the protein CSARAPGLALGEQFF.

The chain combines TRBV20-1 with TRBJ2-7; 9 bases are a match to TRBD2. This CDR3 spans 14 amino acids. V was pared by 3 bases and J by 5 bases, with 8 bases of the junction left unmatched. Germline values: CDR1 DFQATT, CDR2 SNEGSKA (reference sequence). CDR3 amino acids: CSARVSGRTHEQYF. The CDR3 coding sequence is TGCAGTGCTAGGGTGAGCGGGAGGACTCACGAGCAGTACTTC.

Details on this clonotype: This clone may be a read error of a much larger clone one base away. The V call is TRBV20-1, the J call TRBJ2-7; the match to TRBD2 covers 7 bases. CDR3 length: 15 amino acids. Germline CDR1 is DFQATT and CDR2 is SNEGSKA (reference sequence). CDR3 in DNA: TGCAGTGCTTCCCTCGGGACTATAGTCCCCTACGAGCAGCACTTC. Amino acid sequence: CSASLGTIVPYEQHF.

This clonotype was counted at least ten times. J is TRBJ2-1 and V is TRBV20-1; weak D call: TRBD2 (6 bases). Per germline, CDR1 DFQATT and CDR2 SNEGSKA (reference sequence). V was shortened by 5 bases and J by 3 bases, with 11 bases between the two germline ends. This CDR3 is built from 13 residues. CDR3 nucleotides: TGCAGTGCTCGGGTAGCGGACTACAATGAGCAGTTCTTC. Amino acid sequence: CSARVADYNEQFF.

This clonotype was recorded a few times. The chain combines TRBV9 with TRBJ2-1; D possibly corresponds to TRBD2 (5 bases). Per germline, CDR1 SGDLS and CDR2 YYNGEE. The CDR3 has 14 residues. The ends were cut back, 0 bases at V and 5 bases at J, with 9 bases in the middle. The CDR3 here is CASSVGRTDNEQFF. Written as DNA, the CDR3 is TGTGCCAGCAGCGTAGGAAGGACTGACAATGAGCAGTTCTTC.

The V and J genes are TRBV20-1 and TRBJ2-2; unclear D gene. V dropped 7 bases and J dropped 0 bases, with 9 bases sitting between them. The germline V gene has CDR1 DFQATT and CDR2 SNEGSKA (reference sequence). The CDR3 spans 13 residues. The CDR3 nucleotides read TGCAGTGTTCGCACTCCGAACACCGGGGAGCTGTTTTTT. It encodes CSVRTPNTGELFF.